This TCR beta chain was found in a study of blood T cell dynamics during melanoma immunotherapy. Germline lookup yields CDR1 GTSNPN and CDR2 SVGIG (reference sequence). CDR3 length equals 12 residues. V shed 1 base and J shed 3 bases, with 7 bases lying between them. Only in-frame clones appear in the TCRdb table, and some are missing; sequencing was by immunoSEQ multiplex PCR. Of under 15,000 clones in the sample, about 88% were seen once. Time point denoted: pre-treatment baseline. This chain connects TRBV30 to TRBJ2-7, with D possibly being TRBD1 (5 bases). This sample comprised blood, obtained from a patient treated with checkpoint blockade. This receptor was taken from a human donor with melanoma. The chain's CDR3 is CAWSEQGYEQYF. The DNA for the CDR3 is TGTGCCTGGAGTGAGCAGGGCTACGAGCAGTACTTC.